Below, 21 T cell receptor beta chains from the same sample are listed, as sequenced in a study of T-cell memory formation after mild COVID-19. TCRdb recomputed calls from the 5' RACE reads with MiXCR, one row per CDR3 protein. The sample holds roughly 480,000 distinct CDR3 sequences, around a quarter seen once. Sequencing was done on a sample of PBMCs or a T cell subset sorted from them (not recorded which). The receptor source for this set is an adult woman who had mild COVID-19 (a few samples of this study predate the infection). Cell type and time point are not known.

V usage is TRBV3-1 and J usage is TRBJ2-1; 7 nucleotides line up with TRBD2. CDR1 is LGHDT and CDR2 is YNNKEL in the germline V gene (reference sequence). The CDR3 is 13 residues long. V lost 8 bases and J lost 9; bases outside the gene matches: 10. In nucleotides, the CDR3 is TGTGCCAGCCAAGGGAGGGATTGGAGTGAGCAGTTCTTC. Translating gives CASQGRDWSEQFF.

This chain joins TRBV6-5 and TRBJ2-1, with TRBD2 matching over 9 bases. This CDR3 has 17 amino acids. CDR1 and CDR2 (germline): MNHEY, SVGAGI. V lost 5 bases, J lost 0 bases, and 8 bases stayed unmatched. The CDR3 loop is CASSPRASGVSYNEQFF. CDR3 in DNA: TGTGCCAGCAGTCCCAGGGCTAGCGGGGTCTCCTACAATGAGCAGTTCTTC.

This clonotype has more than one count but fewer than ten. The V gene is TRBV5-6, the J gene TRBJ2-7; the D gene is possibly TRBD1 (6 bases). V lost 0 bases to trimming and J lost 5 bases, with 9 bases between them. The CDR3 is made up of 13 amino acids. CDR1 SGHDT and CDR2 YYEEEE come from the germline V gene. Here the CDR3 DNA reads TGTGCCAGCAGCTTGGGACAGGCCCACGAGCAGTACTTC. This translates into CASSLGQAHEQYF. Filled out from reference TRBV5-6 and TRBJ2-7, the complete variable domain reads DAGVTQSPTHLIKTRGQQVTLRCSPKSGHDTVSWYQQALGQGPQFIFQYYEEEERQRGNFPDRFSGHQFPNYSSELNVNALLLGDSALYLCASSLGQAHEQYFGPGTRLTVT.

This chain links TRBV7-9 with TRBJ2-3, with D hard to call. The germline V gene has CDR1 SEHNR and CDR2 FQNEAQ (reference sequence). V shed 2 bases and J shed 5 bases, with 11 bases lying between them. The CDR3 is 14 residues long. The CDR3 here is CASSLLRVQDTQYF. In DNA, the CDR3 is TGTGCCAGCAGCTTACTCCGGGTACAAGATACGCAGTATTTT.

This clonotype was observed many times. The CDR3 nucleotides read TGCAGCGTTGCCCGGTCCCAAGAGACCCAGTACTTC. Translation: CSVARSQETQYF. The rearrangement joins TRBV29-1 to TRBJ2-5; no clear D gene. The CDR3 has 12 residues. Germline V gene sequence: CDR1 SQVTM, CDR2 ANQGSEA. V lost 4 bases and J lost 1, with 7 bases in between.

V usage is TRBV18 and J usage is TRBJ1-1; TRBD1 aligns across 7 bases. Trimming removed 4 bases from V and 1 base from J; junction bases left unmatched: 9. CDR3 length: 16 residues. CDR1 is KGHSH, CDR2 LQKENI, per germline. The CDR3 loop is CASSLMTGSGNTEAFF. The CDR3 coding sequence is TGTGCCAGCTCACTAATGACAGGGAGCGGGAACACTGAAGCTTTCTTT.

This clonotype came up a few times. This chain links TRBV27 with TRBJ2-7, with D possibly being TRBD1 or TRBD2 (5 bases each). Looked up from germline, CDR1 is MNHEY and CDR2 is SMNVEV (reference sequence). CDR3 length: 15 amino acids. Between the trimmed V and J ends, which lost 2 bases and 7 bases, there was a span of 18 bases. The CDR3 sequence: CASSLRGPGTKEQYF. In DNA, the CDR3 is TGTGCCAGCAGTTTAAGAGGCCCAGGGACCAAGGAGCAGTACTTC.

This clonotype appeared a few times. This chain links TRBV7-9 with TRBJ2-3; D gene unclear. CDR1 and CDR2 (germline): SEHNR, FQNEAQ (reference sequence). The CDR3 spans 15 residues. V shed 2 bases and J shed 4 bases, with 13 bases lying between them. CDR3 bases: TGTGCCAGCAGCTTAAAAGCGTGGGTTTCAGATACGCAGTATTTT. The encoded protein is CASSLKAWVSDTQYF.

This chain joins TRBV20-1 and TRBJ2-2, with a tentative D call TRBD1 (6 bases). V was cut by 3 bases and J by 7 bases, with 21 bases left in between. Germline CDR1 is DFQATT and CDR2 is SNEGSKA (reference sequence). This CDR3 comprises 16 residues. The CDR3 nucleotides are TGCAGTGCTAGGGGTTCAGGGGCCGGGCAGAACGGGGAGCTGTTTTTT. Translating gives CSARGSGAGQNGELFF.

The chain carries TRBV12-3 or TRBV12-4 and TRBJ2-7; 8 nucleotides line up with TRBD1. Unmatched junction bases numbered 7, after V lost 6 bases and J lost 0 bases. The length of the CDR3 is 15 residues. CDR3 DNA sequence: TGTGCCAGCAGCCCCCGGGACAGGTACTCCTACGAGCAGTACTTC. It translates to CASSPRDRYSYEQYF.

This sequence joins TRBV29-1 and TRBJ1-2; D is ambiguous. Trimming cost V 4 bases and J 3 bases, with 12 bases left between them. Germline lookup yields CDR1 SQVTM and CDR2 ANQGSEA. The CDR3 extends over 13 amino acids. The CDR3 spells CSVARPNDYGYTF. In DNA form, the CDR3 reads TGCAGCGTTGCCAGGCCTAATGACTATGGCTACACCTTC. The full variable domain, completed using reference TRBV29-1 and TRBJ1-2, is SAVISQKPSRDICQRGTSLTIQCQVDSQVTMMFWYRQQPGQSLTLIATANQGSEATYESGFVIDKFPISRPNLTFSTLTVSNMSPEDSSIYLCSVARPNDYGYTFGSGTRLTVV.

CDR3 residues: CASSKKSPRLGELGYGYTF. The CDR3, as DNA: TGTGCCAGCAGCAAAAAGTCGCCCAGGTTGGGGGAATTGGGCTATGGCTACACCTTC. V and J are TRBV21-1 and TRBJ1-2; TRBD1 is the table's D call, not checked against the DNA. TRBV21-1 is a pseudogene segment. This CDR3 has 19 residues.

This sequence joins TRBV2 and TRBJ2-6; 11 positions agree with TRBD2. CDR1 SNHLY and CDR2 FYNNEI come from the germline V gene. The CDR3 has 18 amino acids. J was trimmed by 4 bases and V by 2 bases; bases with no gene match: 7. The CDR3 DNA is TGTGCCAGCAGTGAACTGCTAGCGGGAGGTTTGGGGGCCAACGTCCTGACTTTC. Its protein is CASSELLAGGLGANVLTF.

The V call is TRBV7-2, the J call TRBJ2-1, with a tentative D call TRBD2 (5 bases). The CDR3 totals 18 residues. Trimming stripped 5 bases from V and 0 bases from J, with 20 bases between. Looked up from germline, CDR1 is SGHTA and CDR2 is FQGNSA. The CDR3 coding sequence is TGTGCCAGCAGCCCCGAGATTTCGGCGGGCCCCTCCTACAATGAGCAGTTCTTC. Its translation: CASSPEISAGPSYNEQFF.

This chain links TRBV10-3 with TRBJ2-7, with TRBD2 identical over 7 bases. Germline loops: CDR1 ENHRY, CDR2 SYGVKD. CDR3 length: 12 residues. The trim removed 8 bases at V and 6 bases at J, leaving 7 bases unmatched. The chain's CDR3 is CAIRPGGGEQYF. In nucleotides, the CDR3 is TGTGCCATCCGACCTGGGGGGGGCGAGCAGTACTTC.

The CDR3 region has the DNA TGTGCCAGTAGTATCGTTCTCGGGACCTCCGCCTACGAGCAGTACTTC. Its translation is CASSIVLGTSAYEQYF. The chain links TRBV19 to TRBJ2-7; the D call may be TRBD1 or TRBD2 (5 bases each). V was trimmed by 3 bases and J by 2 bases, leaving 17 bases between them. Germline V gene data show CDR1 as LNHDA and CDR2 as SQIVND (reference sequence). This CDR3 has 16 residues. Combining the CDR3 with reference TRBV19 and TRBJ2-7 gives the whole variable domain DGGITQSPKYLFRKEGQNVTLSCEQNLNHDAMYWYRQDPGQGLRLIYYSQIVNDFQKGDIAEGYSVSREKKESFPLTVTSAQKNPTAFYLCASSIVLGTSAYEQYFGPGTRLTVT.

V gene TRBV30 combines with J gene TRBJ1-1; a possible D gene is TRBD1 (5 bases). The CDR3 sequence is 14 residues long. Germline CDR1 GTSNPN, CDR2 SVGIG (reference sequence). V was shortened by 4 bases and J by 3 bases, with 15 bases between the two germline ends. CDR3 sequence reads: CAWNMGTGDTEAFF. CDR3 nucleotide sequence: TGTGCCTGGAATATGGGGACCGGGGACACTGAAGCTTTCTTT.

This clonotype showed up just a few times. The chain links TRBV10-3 to TRBJ2-3, with a tentative D call TRBD2 (5 bases). V shed 2 bases and J shed 4 bases, with 10 bases lying between them. The CDR3 loop spans 14 amino acids. Germline V gene lookup returns CDR1 ENHRY and CDR2 SYGVKD. CDR3 residues: CAISEHGIADTQYF. The CDR3 DNA is TGTGCCATCAGTGAGCACGGGATAGCAGATACGCAGTATTTT.

The sample holds many counts of this clonotype. V usage is TRBV29-1 and J usage is TRBJ2-7; D unresolved. Trimming removed 0 bases from V and 2 bases from J, with 11 bases in between. CDR3 length: 14 residues. Germline loops: CDR1 SQVTM, CDR2 ANQGSEA. The CDR3 nucleotides read TGCAGCGTTGAAGATACCACAGTTACCTACGAGCAGTACTTC. Its protein product is CSVEDTTVTYEQYF.

The chain joins TRBV28 to TRBJ2-1; 9 bases are a match to TRBD2. The V gene end was trimmed by 5 bases and the J gene end by 6 bases; junction bases not matched to a gene: 8. The CDR3 is made up of 15 amino acids. Germline V gene lookup returns CDR1 MDHEN and CDR2 SYDVKM. This CDR3 reads CASSQTWTSANEQFF. The DNA of the CDR3 is TGTGCCAGCAGTCAAACTTGGACTAGCGCCAATGAGCAGTTCTTC.

The chain couples TRBV7-8 to TRBJ2-1; 8 bases line up with TRBD1. Germline V gene sequence: CDR1 SGHVS, CDR2 FQNEAQ. Losses at the gene ends were 5 bases for V and 6 bases for J; bases not matched to a gene: 3. This CDR3 has 13 residues. CDR3 amino acids: CASSTTGGNEQFF. The CDR3, as DNA: TGTGCCAGCAGCACCACAGGGGGCAATGAGCAGTTCTTC.